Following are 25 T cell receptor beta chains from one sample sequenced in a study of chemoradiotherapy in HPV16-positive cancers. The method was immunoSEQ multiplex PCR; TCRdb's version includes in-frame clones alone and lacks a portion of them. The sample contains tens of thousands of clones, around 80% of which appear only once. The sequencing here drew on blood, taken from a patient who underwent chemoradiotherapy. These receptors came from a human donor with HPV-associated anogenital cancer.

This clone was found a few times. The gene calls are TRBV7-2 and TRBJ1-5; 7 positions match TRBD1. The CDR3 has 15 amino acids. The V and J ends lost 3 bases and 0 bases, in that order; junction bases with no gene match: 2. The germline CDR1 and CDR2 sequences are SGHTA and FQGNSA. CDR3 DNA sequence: TGTGCCAGCAGCTTGGACAGGTTTAGCAATCAGCCCCAGCATTTT. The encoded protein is CASSLDRFSNQPQHF.

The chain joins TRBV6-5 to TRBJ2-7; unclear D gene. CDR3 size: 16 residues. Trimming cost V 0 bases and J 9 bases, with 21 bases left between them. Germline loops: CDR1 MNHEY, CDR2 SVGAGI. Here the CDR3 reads CASSYSATGPRFGQYF. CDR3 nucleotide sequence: TGTGCCAGCAGTTACTCGGCGACCGGGCCCCGTTTTGGGCAGTACTTC.

In DNA, the CDR3 is TGCGCCAGCAGCCTTACTTGGGAAAGCAATCAGCCCCAGCATTTT. Translated: CASSLTWESNQPQHF. The chain couples TRBV5-1 to TRBJ1-5, with D uncertain. Germline values: CDR1 SGHRS, CDR2 YFSETQ. The CDR3 sequence is 15 residues long. V shed 4 bases and J shed 1 base, with 12 bases lying between them.

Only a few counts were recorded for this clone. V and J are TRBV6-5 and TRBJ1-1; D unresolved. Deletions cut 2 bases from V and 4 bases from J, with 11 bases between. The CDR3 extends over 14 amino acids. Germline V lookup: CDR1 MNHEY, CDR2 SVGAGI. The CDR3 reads CASSYGEVLTEAFF. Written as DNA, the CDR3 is TGTGCCAGCAGTTACGGCGAAGTCCTCACTGAAGCTTTCTTT.

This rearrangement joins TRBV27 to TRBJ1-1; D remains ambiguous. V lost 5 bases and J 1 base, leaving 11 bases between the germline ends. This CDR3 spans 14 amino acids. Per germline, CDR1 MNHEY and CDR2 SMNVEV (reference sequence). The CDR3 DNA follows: TGTGCCAGCAGTGACTTGTGGGGGAACACTGAAGCTTTCTTT. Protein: CASSDLWGNTEAFF.

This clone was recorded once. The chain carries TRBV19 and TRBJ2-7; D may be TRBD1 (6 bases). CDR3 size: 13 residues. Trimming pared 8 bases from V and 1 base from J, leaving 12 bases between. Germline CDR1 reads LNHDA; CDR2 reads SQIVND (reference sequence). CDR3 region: CASGKGESYEQYF. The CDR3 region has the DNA TGTGCCAGTGGTAAGGGGGAATCCTACGAGCAGTACTTC.

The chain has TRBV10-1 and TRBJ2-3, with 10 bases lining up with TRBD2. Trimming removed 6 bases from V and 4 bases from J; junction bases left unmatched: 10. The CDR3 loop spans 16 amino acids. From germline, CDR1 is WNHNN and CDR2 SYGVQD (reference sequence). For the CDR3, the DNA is TGCGCCAGCAGGGGGAATAGCGGGGGGTGCCCAGATACGCAGTATTTT. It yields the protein CASRGNSGGCPDTQYF.

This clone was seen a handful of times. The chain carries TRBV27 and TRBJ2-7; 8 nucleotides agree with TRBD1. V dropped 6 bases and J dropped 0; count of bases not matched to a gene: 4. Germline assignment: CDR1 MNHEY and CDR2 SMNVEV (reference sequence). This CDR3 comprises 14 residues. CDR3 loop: CASRPGQVSYEQYF. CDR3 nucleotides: TGTGCCAGCAGGCCGGGACAGGTCTCCTACGAGCAGTACTTC.

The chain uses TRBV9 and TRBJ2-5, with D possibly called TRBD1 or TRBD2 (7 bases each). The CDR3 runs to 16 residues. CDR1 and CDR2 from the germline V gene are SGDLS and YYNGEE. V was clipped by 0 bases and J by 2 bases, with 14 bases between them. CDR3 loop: CASSVGAGGAQETQYF. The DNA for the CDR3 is TGTGCCAGCAGCGTAGGTGCAGGGGGGGCACAAGAGACCCAGTACTTC. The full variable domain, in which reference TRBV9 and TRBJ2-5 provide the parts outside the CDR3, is DSGVTQTPKHLITATGQRVTLRCSPRSGDLSVYWYQQSLDQGLQFLIQYYNGEERAKGNILERFSAQQFPDLHSELNLSSLELGDSALYFCASSVGAGGAQETQYFGPGTRLLVL.

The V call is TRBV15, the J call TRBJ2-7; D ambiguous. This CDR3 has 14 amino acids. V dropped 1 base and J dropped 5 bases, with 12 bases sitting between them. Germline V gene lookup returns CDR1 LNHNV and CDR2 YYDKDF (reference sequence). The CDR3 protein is CATSRGRLAHEQYF. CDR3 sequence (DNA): TGTGCCACCAGCAGAGGTCGACTGGCGCACGAGCAGTACTTC.

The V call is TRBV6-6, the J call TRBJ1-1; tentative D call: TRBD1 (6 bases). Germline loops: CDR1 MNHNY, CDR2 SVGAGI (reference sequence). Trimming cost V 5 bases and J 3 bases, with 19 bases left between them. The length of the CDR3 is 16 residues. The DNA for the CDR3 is TGTGCCAGCAGTCCCCCATACAGGGAACGGGACACTGAAGCTTTCTTT. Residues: CASSPPYRERDTEAFF.

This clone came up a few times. In DNA, the CDR3 is TGTGCCAGCAGTTTACTCCGGGACTTCAGGGGAGAGACCCAGTACTTC. Translation: CASSLLRDFRGETQYF. V gene TRBV28 combines with J gene TRBJ2-5; D tentatively reads TRBD1 or TRBD2 (6 bases each). This CDR3 is 16 amino acids long. V gave up 2 bases and J gave up 4 bases, with 17 bases separating them. Germline V gene data show CDR1 as MDHEN and CDR2 as SYDVKM.

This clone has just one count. CDR3 DNA sequence: TGCGCCAGCAGCCAAGCAGTAGAGAGCTCCTACGAGCAGTACTTC. It encodes CASSQAVESSYEQYF. The genes are TRBV4-3 and TRBJ2-7; D is uncertain. The V end lost 1 base, the J end lost 0 bases, and 10 bases lay between the germline ends. CDR1 and CDR2 (germline): LGHNA, YSLEER. CDR3 length: 15 amino acids.

The CDR3 DNA is TGTGCCAGCAGCTTCGACAGTAACTATGGCTACACCTTC. Residues: CASSFDSNYGYTF. J is TRBJ1-2 and V is TRBV7-3; possible D gene TRBD1, 5 bases. This CDR3 region has 13 residues. Trimming shortened V by 3 bases and J by 1 base, and 6 bases separated the two germline ends. Looked up from germline, CDR1 is SGHTA and CDR2 is FQGTGA.

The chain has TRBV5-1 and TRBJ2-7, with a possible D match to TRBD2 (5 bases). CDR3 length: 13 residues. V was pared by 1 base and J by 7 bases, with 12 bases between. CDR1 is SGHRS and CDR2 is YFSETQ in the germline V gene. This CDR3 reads CASSLREGLEQYF. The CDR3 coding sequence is TGCGCCAGCAGCTTGCGTGAGGGTCTGGAGCAGTACTTC.

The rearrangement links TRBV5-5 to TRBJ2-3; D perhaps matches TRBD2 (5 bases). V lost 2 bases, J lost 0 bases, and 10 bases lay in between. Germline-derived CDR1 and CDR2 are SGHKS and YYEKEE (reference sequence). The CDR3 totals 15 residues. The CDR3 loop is CASSFPGSSTDTQYF. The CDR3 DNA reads TGTGCCAGCAGCTTCCCGGGGTCTAGCACAGATACGCAGTATTTT. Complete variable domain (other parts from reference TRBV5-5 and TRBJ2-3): DAGVTQSPTHLIKTRGQQVTLRCSPISGHKSVSWYQQVLGQGPQFIFQYYEKEERGRGNFPDRFSARQFPNYSSELNVNALLLGDSALYLCASSFPGSSTDTQYFGPGTRLTVL.

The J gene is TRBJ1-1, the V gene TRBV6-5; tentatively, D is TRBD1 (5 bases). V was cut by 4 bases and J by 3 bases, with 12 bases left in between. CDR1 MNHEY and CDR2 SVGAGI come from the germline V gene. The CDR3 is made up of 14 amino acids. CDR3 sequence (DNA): TGTGCCAGCAGTTTGGCCGGGGGTGACACTGAAGCTTTCTTT. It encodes CASSLAGGDTEAFF.

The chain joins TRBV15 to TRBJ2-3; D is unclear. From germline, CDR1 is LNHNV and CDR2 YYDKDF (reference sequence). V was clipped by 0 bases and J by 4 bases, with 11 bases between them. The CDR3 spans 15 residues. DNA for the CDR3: TGTGCCACCAGCAGAGATCGGCGATTTCCAGATACGCAGTATTTT. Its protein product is CATSRDRRFPDTQYF.

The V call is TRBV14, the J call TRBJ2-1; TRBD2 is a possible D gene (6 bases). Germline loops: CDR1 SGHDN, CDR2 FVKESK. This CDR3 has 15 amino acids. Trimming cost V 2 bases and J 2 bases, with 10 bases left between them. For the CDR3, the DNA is TGTGCCAGCAGCCAACTAGCGCGGACCTACAATGAGCAGTTCTTC. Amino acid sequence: CASSQLARTYNEQFF.

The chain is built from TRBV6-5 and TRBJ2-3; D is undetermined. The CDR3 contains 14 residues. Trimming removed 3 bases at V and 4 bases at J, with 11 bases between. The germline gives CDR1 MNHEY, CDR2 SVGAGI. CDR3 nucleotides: TGTGCCAGCAGTTATGGGGTATTATCAGATACGCAGTATTTT. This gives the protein CASSYGVLSDTQYF.

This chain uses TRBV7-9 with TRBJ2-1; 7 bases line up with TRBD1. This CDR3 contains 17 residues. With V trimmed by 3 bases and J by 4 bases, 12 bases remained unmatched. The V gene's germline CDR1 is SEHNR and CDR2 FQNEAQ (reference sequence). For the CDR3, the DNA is TGTGCCAGCAGCTTTGGGGTATGGGGGACAGCTTACAATGAGCAGTTCTTC. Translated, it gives CASSFGVWGTAYNEQFF.

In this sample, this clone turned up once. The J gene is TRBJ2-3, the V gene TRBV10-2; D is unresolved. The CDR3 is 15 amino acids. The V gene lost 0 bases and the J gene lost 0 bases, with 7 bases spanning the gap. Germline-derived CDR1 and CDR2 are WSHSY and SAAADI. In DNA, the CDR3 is TGCGCCAGCAGTGAGTCGACCTGGAGCACAGATACGCAGTATTTT. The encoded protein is CASSESTWSTDTQYF.

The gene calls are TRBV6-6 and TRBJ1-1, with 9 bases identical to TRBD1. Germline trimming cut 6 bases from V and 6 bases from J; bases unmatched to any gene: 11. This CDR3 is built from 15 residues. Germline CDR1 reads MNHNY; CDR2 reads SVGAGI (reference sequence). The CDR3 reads CASSDYGQGKAEAFF. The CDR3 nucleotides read TGTGCCAGCAGCGACTATGGACAGGGGAAGGCTGAAGCTTTCTTT.

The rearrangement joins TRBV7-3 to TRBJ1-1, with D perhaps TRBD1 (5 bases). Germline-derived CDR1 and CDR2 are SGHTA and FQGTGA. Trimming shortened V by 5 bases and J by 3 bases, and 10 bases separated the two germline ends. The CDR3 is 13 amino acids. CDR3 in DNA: TGTGCCAGCAGCCTCCAGGGCTACACTGAAGCTTTCTTT. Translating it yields CASSLQGYTEAFF. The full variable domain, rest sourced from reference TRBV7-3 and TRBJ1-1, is GAGVSQTPSNKVTEKGKYVELRCDPISGHTALYWYRQSLGQGPEFLIYFQGTGAADDSGLPNDRFFAVRPEGSVSTLKIQRTERGDSAVYLCASSLQGYTEAFFGQGTRLTVV.

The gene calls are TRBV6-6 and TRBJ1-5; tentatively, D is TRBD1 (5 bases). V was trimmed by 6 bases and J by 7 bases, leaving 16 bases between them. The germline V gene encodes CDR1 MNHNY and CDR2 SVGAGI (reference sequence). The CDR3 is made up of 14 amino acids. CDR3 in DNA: TGTGCCAGCAGCCCCCGACTGGGGCTACAGCCCCAGCATTTT. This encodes CASSPRLGLQPQHF.